Below, 28 T cell receptor beta chains from the same sample are listed, as sequenced in a study of tumor and adjacent non-tumor tissue in lung cancer. The library came from three nested PCR rounds adapted from ARM-PCR protocols. TCRdb called the multiplex PCR reads again in MiXCR, with one record for every CDR3 protein. Here the sample spans tens of thousands of distinct CDR3 sequences, 65% to 75% being singletons. RNA was extracted from bulk tissue without any cell sorting. Sequencing input: lung tumor tissue. Receptors originate from a man in his sixties with non-small cell lung cancer.

The chain is built from TRBV19 and TRBJ2-1, with D uncertain. The CDR3 totals 11 residues. V lost 5 bases and J 10 bases, leaving 9 bases between the germline ends. Germline V gene data show CDR1 as LNHDA and CDR2 as SQIVND (reference sequence). The CDR3 DNA reads TGTGCCAGTAGTCTCACATACGAGCAGTTCTTC. Its protein is CASSLTYEQFF.

A remark on this clonotype: The conserved phenylalanine or tryptophan is not found at the CDR3 terminus, so this likely reflects a read error. The chain uses TRBV4-2 and TRBJ2-5; no reliable D call. Looked up from germline, CDR1 is LGHNA and CDR2 is YNFKEQ. The CDR3 totals 14 residues. The CDR3 region has the DNA TGTGCCGGCAGCCAAGACTCCCGCGGCGAGACCCAGTACTGC. It specifies CAGSQDSRGETQYC.

For this clonotype: Germline and junction disagree at one end, which may indicate a read error. The chain employs TRBV6-5 and TRBJ1-5; 7 nucleotides align to TRBD1. There are 15 residues in the CDR3. Germline lookup yields CDR1 MNHEY and CDR2 SVGAGI. In nucleotides, the CDR3 is TGTGCCAACAGTTTGACAGGGAGGTTAGGTCAGCCCCAGCAATTT. Protein product: CANSLTGRLGQPQQF.

This chain links TRBV29-1 with TRBJ2-1; D gene uncertain. Trimming pared 5 bases from V and 6 bases from J, leaving 11 bases between. Germline V gives CDR1 SQVTM, CDR2 ANQGSEA. CDR3 length equals 12 residues. For the CDR3, the DNA is TGCAGCGTTCAGTGGTTCTGCAATGAGCAGTTCTTC. Translated, it gives CSVQWFCNEQFF.

This clonotype came up many times. V usage is TRBV4-1 and J usage is TRBJ1-2, with a tentative D call TRBD1 (5 bases). Germline V gene lookup returns CDR1 MGHRA and CDR2 YSYEKL. This CDR3 region has 16 residues. V lost 0 bases and J 4 bases, leaving 15 bases between the germline ends. CDR3 sequence: CASSQDQRGAIYGYTF. For the CDR3, the DNA is TGCGCCAGCAGCCAAGATCAGCGGGGCGCAATCTATGGCTACACCTTC.

To note about this clonotype: Sequence at one end of the junction differs from germline and may be a read error. The chain combines TRBV12-3 or TRBV12-4 with TRBJ1-4; tentative D call: TRBD1 (5 bases). This CDR3 has 13 residues. The CDR3 loop reads CAGRGAVNEKLFF. CDR3 bases: TGTGCCGGCAGAGGGGCGGTAAATGAAAAACTGTTTTTT.

For this clonotype: The missing conserved phenylalanine or tryptophan at the end of this CDR3 makes a read error likely. The chain uses TRBV6-5 and TRBJ2-7; D is ambiguous. The ends were cut back, 10 bases at V and 2 bases at J, with 21 bases in the middle. The CDR3 runs 15 residues. The germline V gene encodes CDR1 MNHEY and CDR2 SVGAGI. As DNA, the CDR3 is TGTGCCATCAAAAGGACGGCCGACACCACCTACGAGCAGTACCTC. Amino acid sequence: CAIKRTADTTYEQYL.

The chain has TRBV11-3 and TRBJ2-1, with D possibly being TRBD1 (5 bases). Germline-derived CDR1 and CDR2 are SGHNT and YENEEA. The CDR3 runs 12 residues. CDR3 sequence reads: CARGIPSDEQFF. CDR3 DNA: TGTGCTAGGGGTATACCCAGCGATGAGCAGTTCTTC.

Concerning this clonotype itself: A much larger clone lies one base from this, so it may be a read error. This chain uses TRBV20-1 with TRBJ1-1; 7 nucleotides align to TRBD1. The V gene end was trimmed by 6 bases and the J gene end by 3 bases; junction bases not matched to a gene: 10. This CDR3 is built from 14 residues. Per the germline V gene, CDR1 is DFQATT and CDR2 is SNEGSKA (reference sequence). CDR3 DNA sequence: TGCAGTGCGTTCTCCAAGGGGGCTGACACTGAAGCTTTCTTT. The encoded protein is CSAFSKGADTEAFF.

This clonotype was seen more than once but under ten times. The rearrangement joins TRBV27 to TRBJ2-5; D uncertain. Germline V gene data show CDR1 as MNHEY and CDR2 as SMNVEV (reference sequence). This CDR3 has 13 amino acids. Trimming removed 5 bases at V and 7 bases at J, with 14 bases between. Written as DNA, the CDR3 is TGTGCCAGCAGTCCCCCCTTGGTTGGGACCCAGTACTTC. This translates into CASSPPLVGTQYF.

Regarding this clonotype: The junction shows a germline mismatch at one end, possibly a read error. The chain has TRBV28 and TRBJ2-2; TRBD2 might be the D (5 bases). This CDR3 comprises 13 residues. Germline V gives CDR1 MDHEN, CDR2 SYDVKM. The CDR3 bases are TGTGCCACCCCGTCAGGAAGCACCGGGAAGCTGTTTTTT. Its translation is CATPSGSTGKLFF.

Turning to this clonotype: A much larger clone lies a single base off, so this may be a read error. The conserved phenylalanine or tryptophan is not found at the CDR3 terminus, so this likely reflects a read error. V and J are TRBV20-1 and TRBJ1-2; D unclear. The CDR3 spans 10 residues. Per the germline V gene, CDR1 is DFQATT and CDR2 is SNEGSKA (reference sequence). Trimming took 4 bases from V and 7 from J, leaving 7 bases between them. For the CDR3, the DNA is TGCAGTGCTAAAGGAGGTGGCTACACCCTC. Its protein product is CSAKGGGYTL.

This sequence joins TRBV20-1 and TRBJ2-1; D ambiguous. Germline V gives CDR1 DFQATT, CDR2 SNEGSKA (reference sequence). The CDR3 length is 11 residues. Trimming removed 7 bases at V and 10 bases at J, with 14 bases between. CDR3 sequence (DNA): TGCAGTGTTAACCCACGGAGCGAGCAGTTCTTC. Translating gives CSVNPRSEQFF.

V and J are TRBV2 and TRBJ1-2, with a possible D match to TRBD1 (5 bases). V was shortened by 3 bases and J by 4 bases, with 9 bases between the two germline ends. The CDR3 spans 13 residues. Germline V gene data show CDR1 as SNHLY and CDR2 as FYNNEI. The CDR3, as DNA: TGTGCCAGCAGTGAGACAGTGTCCTATGGCTACACCTTC. This codes for CASSETVSYGYTF. The variable domain in full, completed from reference TRBV2 and TRBJ1-2, reads EPEVTQTPSHQVTQMGQEVILRCVPISNHLYFYWYRQILGQKVEFLVSFYNNEISEKSEIFDDQFSVERPDGSNFTLKIRSTKLEDSAMYFCASSETVSYGYTFGSGTRLTVV.

There are many counts of this clonotype. V is TRBV6-5 and J is TRBJ1-6; the match to TRBD1 covers 7 bases. Germline assignment: CDR1 MNHEY and CDR2 SVGAGI. This CDR3 has 17 amino acids. V trimming: 6 bases; J trimming: 8 bases; junction bases outside the gene matches: 16. CDR3 coding DNA: TGTGCCAGCAGCCGACTGCCCCGGGACAGAGTTTATTCACCCCTCCACTTT. This encodes CASSRLPRDRVYSPLHF.

Relative to its sample, this clonotype is large. The rearrangement links TRBV29-1 to TRBJ2-1, with D possibly matching TRBD1 (6 bases). This CDR3 region has 16 residues. CDR1 is SQVTM, CDR2 ANQGSEA, per germline. V was trimmed by 7 bases and J by 9 bases, leaving 28 bases between them. CDR3 nucleotide sequence: TGCAGCGCTAACGAGGCCACACAGGGTGGCATGGGTGAGCAGTTCTTC. This sequence encodes CSANEATQGGMGEQFF.

V and J are TRBV5-6 and TRBJ2-2, with D possibly called TRBD1 or TRBD2 (6 bases each). Germline CDR1 SGHDT, CDR2 YYEEEE. Trimming shortened V by 4 bases and J by 4 bases, and 23 bases separated the two germline ends. The CDR3 extends over 18 amino acids. The CDR3 protein is CASSIEQGSGAITGELFF. CDR3 nucleotides: TGTGCCAGCAGCATAGAACAGGGTAGCGGTGCGATCACCGGGGAGCTGTTTTTT. The full variable domain, in which reference TRBV5-6 and TRBJ2-2 provide the parts outside the CDR3, is DAGVTQSPTHLIKTRGQQVTLRCSPKSGHDTVSWYQQALGQGPQFIFQYYEEEERQRGNFPDRFSGHQFPNYSSELNVNALLLGDSALYLCASSIEQGSGAITGELFFGEGSRLTVL.

The chain combines TRBV11-2 with TRBJ2-7; 11 bases agree with TRBD2. Germline lookup yields CDR1 SGHAT and CDR2 FQNNGV. Losses at the gene ends were 7 bases for V and 9 bases for J; bases not matched to a gene: 23. The CDR3 totals 18 residues. The CDR3 coding sequence is TGTGCCAGCACCCGGATTAGCGGGAGGGCCAAAAGCTCCTATGGGCAGTACTTC. Protein product: CASTRISGRAKSSYGQYF.

At least ten counts were recorded for this clonotype. The V gene is TRBV29-1, the J gene TRBJ2-7, with a tentative D call TRBD2 (5 bases). Trimming shortened V by 4 bases and J by 5 bases, and 9 bases separated the two germline ends. CDR1 is SQVTM, CDR2 ANQGSEA, per germline. This CDR3 has 11 amino acids. DNA for the CDR3: TGCAGCGTTGGAGGGTACAACGAGCAGTACTTC. Translated, it gives CSVGGYNEQYF.

The chain joins TRBV6-1 to TRBJ1-5; 7 bases are a match to TRBD1. V lost 4 bases to trimming and J lost 2 bases; unmatched junction nucleotides: 8. Germline-derived CDR1 and CDR2 are MNHNS and SASEGT. There are 16 residues in the CDR3. This chain's CDR3 is CASSVTGDFGNQPQHF. The CDR3 DNA sequence: TGTGCCAGCAGTGTAACAGGGGACTTTGGCAATCAGCCCCAGCATTTT.

This sequence joins TRBV2 and TRBJ1-2; D remains unclear. Trimming stripped 3 bases from V and 4 bases from J, with 9 bases between. The CDR3 runs 13 residues. Germline assignment: CDR1 SNHLY and CDR2 FYNNEI. The chain's CDR3 is CASSEEQPYGYTF. The CDR3 DNA follows: TGTGCCAGCAGTGAGGAGCAGCCCTATGGCTACACCTTC.

On this clonotype itself: Since a much larger clone is just one base distant, this may be a read error. CDR3 amino acids: CTWSVAGANTDTQYF. The CDR3 region has the DNA TGTACCTGGAGTGTTGCGGGAGCGAACACAGATACGCAGTATTTT. This sequence joins TRBV30 and TRBJ2-3; 7 bases fit TRBD2. This CDR3 is 15 amino acids long. In germline, CDR1 is GTSNPN, CDR2 SVGIG (reference sequence).

Many counts were recorded for this clonotype. The chain combines TRBV20-1 with TRBJ2-7; unclear D gene. The CDR3 is made up of 12 amino acids. Germline CDR1 DFQATT, CDR2 SNEGSKA (reference sequence). Trimming removed 6 bases from V and 6 bases from J, with 15 bases in between. CDR3 bases: TGCAGTGCGGCCGGGTTGTCTGGCGAGCAGTACTTC. Its protein product is CSAAGLSGEQYF.

As regards this clonotype: Given a much more abundant clone one base away, this may be a read error. This chain joins TRBV7-9 and TRBJ2-1; D call uncertain. The CDR3 extends over 13 amino acids. Looked up from germline, CDR1 is SEHNR and CDR2 is FQNEAQ (reference sequence). The CDR3 loop is CASNLPENNEHFF. The CDR3 DNA reads TGTGCCAGCAACTTGCCGGAAAACAATGAGCACTTCTTC. The full variable domain, its missing parts supplied by reference TRBV7-9 and TRBJ2-1, is DTGVSQNPRHKITKRGQNVTFRCDPISEHNRLYWYRQTLGQGPEFLTYFQNEAQLEKSRLLSDRFSAERPKGSFSTLEIQRTEQGDSAMYLCASNLPENNEHFFGPGTRLTVL.

A remark on this clonotype: Its ends do not fully match the called genes, so a read error is possible. The CDR3 here is CASRGGSEVFF. The CDR3 DNA follows: TGTGCCAGCAGGGGTGGTTCTGAAGTTTTCTTT. This chain connects TRBV28 to TRBJ1-1; unclear D gene. Germline V lookup: CDR1 MDHEN, CDR2 SYDVKM. CDR3 length: 11 residues. Filled out from reference TRBV28 and TRBJ1-1, the complete variable domain reads DVKVTQSSRYLVKRTGEKVFLECVQDMDHENMFWYRQDPGLGLRLIYFSYDVKMKEKGDIPEGYSVSREKKERFSLILESASTNQTSMYLCASRGGSEVFFGQGTRLTVV.

The count of this clonotype is one. CDR3 sequence: CASSTGQRSNQPQHF. The CDR3 DNA is TGTGCCAGTAGCACGGGACAGCGCAGCAATCAGCCCCAGCATTTT. This chain uses TRBV6-5 with TRBJ1-5, with TRBD1 matching over 7 bases. Losses at the gene ends were 9 bases for V and 1 base for J; bases not matched to a gene: 9. CDR1 is MNHEY, CDR2 SVGAGI, per germline. There are 15 residues in the CDR3.

Turning to this clonotype: No conserved phenylalanine or tryptophan is present at the end of the CDR3, so a read error is the likely explanation. The gene calls are TRBV7-6 and TRBJ2-2; no definite D call. V was cut by 1 base and J by 6 bases, with 6 bases left in between. The germline V gene has CDR1 SGHVS and CDR2 FNYEAQ. This CDR3 spans 13 amino acids. CDR3 sequence reads: CASSLGDPGELFL. In DNA, the CDR3 is TGTGCCAGCAGCTTAGGGGATCCCGGGGAGCTGTTTTTA.

Concerning this clonotype: The junction shows a germline mismatch at one end, possibly a read error. This chain links TRBV6-1 with TRBJ1-5; possibly TRBD1 for D (6 bases). The CDR3 has 16 residues. Germline values: CDR1 MNHNS, CDR2 SASEGT. CDR3 in DNA: TGTGCCAACAGTGAAACGGGGGGCCTGGGCAATCAGCCTCAGCATTTT. Its protein product is CANSETGGLGNQPQHF.